The count of the clone carrying this T cell receptor (beta chain) is one. The data are from a study of control samples from healthy donors and cancer patients. TCRdb's table, derived via immunoSEQ multiplex PCR, lists solely in-frame clones and lacks some. Counted here are around 120,000 clones, 88% occurring once; the ten biggest clones make up under 2.5%. The CDR3 has 12 amino acids. V lost 2 bases, J lost 8 bases, and 3 bases stayed unmatched. In germline, CDR1 is SGHNT, CDR2 YYREEE (reference sequence). What was sequenced was blood. The sequence derives from a woman in her 70s in good health. The chain combines TRBV5-4 with TRBJ1-1; 7 positions match TRBD1. The CDR3 loop is CASSLGGQEAFF. The CDR3 DNA follows: TGTGCCAGCAGCTTAGGGGGACAGGAAGCTTTCTTT.